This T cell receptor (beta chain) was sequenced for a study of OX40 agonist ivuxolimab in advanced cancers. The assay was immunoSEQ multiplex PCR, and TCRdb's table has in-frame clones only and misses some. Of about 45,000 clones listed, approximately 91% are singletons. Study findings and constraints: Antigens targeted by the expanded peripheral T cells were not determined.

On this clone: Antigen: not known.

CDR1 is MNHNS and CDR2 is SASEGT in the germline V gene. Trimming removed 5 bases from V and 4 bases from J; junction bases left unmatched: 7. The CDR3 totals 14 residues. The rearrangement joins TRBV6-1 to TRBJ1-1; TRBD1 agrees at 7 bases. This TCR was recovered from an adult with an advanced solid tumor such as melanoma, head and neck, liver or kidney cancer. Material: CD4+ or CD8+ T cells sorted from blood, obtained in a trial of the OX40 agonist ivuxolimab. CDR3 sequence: CASSPTGVGTEAFF. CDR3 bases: TGTGCCAGCAGTCCCACAGGGGTGGGCACTGAAGCTTTCTTT.